This is a list of T cell receptor beta chains from one sample in a study of PD-1 blockade in classical Hodgkin lymphoma. Clones were sequenced by immunoSEQ multiplex PCR, and TCRdb holds only the in-frame ones, with some missing. The sample lists 96,000 or so clones; about 92% were seen once. This sample comprised peripheral blood mononuclear cells (PBMCs), obtained before the fourth cycle of nivolumab. The receptors originated from a human donor with classical Hodgkin lymphoma. The CDR3 runs from the conserved cysteine through the conserved F or W. A D gene is named only where the DNA matches it firmly. The size of a clone is reported for some rows only, either as once, few or many, or as a class for expanded clones.

>NA|TRBV11-2|NA|14|TRBJ2-1
TGTGCCAGCAGCACAGTAAGGGGGTACAATGAGCAGTTCTTC
CASSTVRGYNEQFF
>NA|TRBV7-9|NA|18|TRBJ2-1
TGTGCCAGCAGCGCTCCGACCCTCATGCAGAGCTCCTACAATGAGCAGTTCTTC
CASSAPTLMQSSYNEQFF
>few|TRBV19|NA|13|TRBJ1-2
TGTGCCAGTAGTACATTCCCCCATTATGGCTACACCTTC
CASSTFPHYGYTF
>NA|TRBV10-3|TRBD2|18|TRBJ2-1
TGTGCCATCAGTGAGGTTAATCGAGCGGGATTCATCTGTAATGAGCAGTTCTTC
CAISEVNRAGFICNEQFF
>NA|TRBV18|NA|13|TRBJ1-1
TGTGCCAGCTCACCACCACCGGGCACTGAAGCTTTCTTT
CASSPPPGTEAFF
>NA|TRBV28|NA|13|TRBJ1-1
TGTGCCAGCAGTACGCGGACCCGAGGCGAAGCTTTCTTT
CASSTRTRGEAFF
>once|TRBV7-3|TRBD2|18|TRBJ2-5
TGTGCCCGAATCTCCCCGGGACTAGCGGGAGAGAACCAAGAGACCCAGTACTTC
CARISPGLAGENQETQYF
>NA|TRBV27|TRBD1|15|TRBJ2-7
TGTGCCAGCAGTCGCCCGGGACAGGGATCCTACGAGCAGTACTTC
CASSRPGQGSYEQYF
>once|TRBV2|TRBD1|14|TRBJ2-5
TGTGCCAGCAGTGAAACGGGACAGGGTGTGACCCAGTACTTC
CASSETGQGVTQYF
>NA|TRBV5-1|NA|15|TRBJ1-1
TGCGCCAGCAGCTTGGAGCCGGGGATGAACACTGAAGCTTTCTTT
CASSLEPGMNTEAFF
>NA|TRBV27|TRBD1|16|TRBJ2-3
TGTGCCAGCAGTCGCCGGGACAGGGGGTGGACAGATACGCAGTATTTT
CASSRRDRGWTDTQYF
>NA|TRBV10-3|NA|14|TRBJ2-7
TGTGCCATCAAGGGCCATCAAGATACATACGAGCAGTACTTC
CAIKGHQDTYEQYF
>NA|TRBV11-2|NA|14|TRBJ2-7
TGTGCCAGCAGCTTACGTGGGACCCTCTACGAGCAGTACTTC
CASSLRGTLYEQYF
>NA|TRBV11-3|TRBD2|17|TRBJ2-5
TGTGCCAGCAGCTTAGGACTAGCGGCCCCAGGGGAAGAGACCCAGTACTTC
CASSLGLAAPGEETQYF
>NA|TRBV10-2|NA|17|TRBJ2-5
TGCGCCAGCAGTGAGTCGAGAGGTGTCGGGGGTCAAGAGACCCAGTACTTC
CASSESRGVGGQETQYF
>NA|TRBV5-1|NA|13|TRBJ2-1
TGCGCCAGCAGCTTGCCGGGGTTTAATGAGCAGTTCTTC
CASSLPGFNEQFF
>NA|TRBV9|NA|10|TRBJ1-2
TGTGCCAGCAGCGTACGGGGCTACACCTTC
CASSVRGYTF
>NA|TRBV6-4|NA|15|TRBJ2-7
TGTGCCAGCAGTGACGTAACAGGGTCCTCCTACGAGCAGTACTTC
CASSDVTGSSYEQYF
>NA|TRBV27|NA|13|TRBJ2-5
TGTGCCAGCAGTTTCCGCTCCCAAGAGACCCAGTACTTC
CASSFRSQETQYF
>NA|TRBV7-9|TRBD2|15|TRBJ2-1
TGTGCCAGCAGCCCAGGACTAGTTTCCTACAATGAGCAGTTCTTC
CASSPGLVSYNEQFF
>NA|TRBV7-9|NA|15|TRBJ2-7
TGTGCCAGCAGCTTATCGTCCCAGGGGCCCTACGAGCAGTACTTC
CASSLSSQGPYEQYF
>NA|TRBV6-1|NA|13|TRBJ2-5
TGTGCCAGCAGATTCCGGGACCCTAAGACCCAGTACTTC
CASRFRDPKTQYF
>once|TRBV15|TRBD2|16|TRBJ2-5
TGTGCCACCGCGGGTAGACTAGCGGGAGTAGTGGAGACCCAGTACTTC
CATAGRLAGVVETQYF
>NA|TRBV27|TRBD1|16|TRBJ2-3
TGTGCCAGCAGGAATAGGACGGGACAGCGCACAGATACGCAGTATTTT
CASRNRTGQRTDTQYF
>NA|TRBV6-1|NA|12|TRBJ1-1
TGTGCCAGCAGTGACCTGAACACTGAAGCTTTCTTT
CASSDLNTEAFF
>NA|TRBV6-5|NA|13|TRBJ2-7
TGTGCCAGCAGTTACCGGATCCGATACGAGCAGTACTTC
CASSYRIRYEQYF
>once|TRBV28|NA|15|TRBJ2-1
TGTGCCAGCAGTTTATGGGGGGACACAAACAATGAGCAGTTCTTC
CASSLWGDTNNEQFF
>NA|TRBV10-1|TRBD2|14|TRBJ2-2
TGCGCCAGCAGTGCAGGACTAGCGTCCGGGGAGCTGTTTTTT
CASSAGLASGELFF
>NA|TRBV27|NA|16|TRBJ2-3
TGTGCCAGCAGCCCACCCCGTACAGGTTTGACAGATACGCAGTATTTT
CASSPPRTGLTDTQYF
>NA|TRBV10-3|TRBD1|15|TRBJ1-5
TGTGCCATCAGCGATATGACAGGGGGAGGACAGCCCCAGCATTTT
CAISDMTGGGQPQHF
>NA|TRBV11-2|TRBD1|13|TRBJ2-5
TGTGCCAGCAGCTCATGGACAGGGGAGACCCAGTACTTC
CASSSWTGETQYF
>NA|TRBV29-1|NA|12|TRBJ1-2
TGCAGCGTTGACAAAGGGAACTATGGCTACACCTTC
CSVDKGNYGYTF
>NA|TRBV9|TRBD2|17|TRBJ2-1
TGTGCCAGCAGCGGCTCGACTAGCGGGAGCTCCTACAATGAGCAGTTCTTC
CASSGSTSGSSYNEQFF
>NA|TRBV30|NA|13|TRBJ2-5
TGTGCCTGGAGTAGGAACAGGCAAGAGACCCAGTACTTC
CAWSRNRQETQYF
>NA|TRBV7-9|NA|12|TRBJ2-1
TGTGCCAGCAGCTTACAGGGGCGCGAGCAGTTCTTC
CASSLQGREQFF
>NA|TRBV29-1|NA|14|TRBJ1-2
TGCAGCGTTGAAAAAACCGGGACTGACTATGGCTACACCTTC
CSVEKTGTDYGYTF
>NA|TRBV29-1|TRBD1|12|TRBJ2-7
TGCAGCGTGGAGGGACAGGGGAGATTGCAGTACTTC
CSVEGQGRLQYF
>NA|TRBV6-1|NA|15|TRBJ1-5
TGTGCCAGCAGTGATGGTCTCGGAGGTTATCAGCCCCAGCATTTT
CASSDGLGGYQPQHF
>NA|TRBV27|TRBD2|12|TRBJ2-4
TGTGCCAGCAGTTTGTCGGGGGGCATTCAGTACTTC
CASSLSGGIQYF
>NA|TRBV19|NA|16|TRBJ2-2
TGTGCCAGTAGTTGGCAGGGGTCCGCGAACACCGGGGAGCTGTTTTTT
CASSWQGSANTGELFF
>NA|TRBV30|TRBD1|13|TRBJ1-1
TGTGCCTGGAGCGACAGGGGTCCGGTTAGGGCTTTCTTT
CAWSDRGPVRAFF
>NA|TRBV27|TRBD1|15|TRBJ1-2
TGTGCCAGCAGTTTAGCGGACAGGGGGATAGATGGCTACACCTTC
CASSLADRGIDGYTF
>once|TRBV18|NA|13|TRBJ1-2
TGTGCCAGCTCAGAGGACAGTAACTATGGCTACACCTTC
CASSEDSNYGYTF
>once|TRBV28|TRBD2|16|TRBJ2-7
TGTGCCAGCAGTTTACCCGGGACTAGCGGTTCCTACGAGCAGTACTTC
CASSLPGTSGSYEQYF
>NA|TRBV27|NA|13|TRBJ1-2
TGTGCCAGCAGCGAATCAACAGGGAACGGCTACACCTTC
CASSESTGNGYTF
>NA|TRBV27|NA|15|TRBJ2-3
TGTGCCAGCAGTTTGGGGGGCGGCCACGGAGATACGCAGTATTTT
CASSLGGGHGDTQYF
>once|TRBV30|NA|10|TRBJ1-4
TGTGCCTGGGGGACAGAAAAACTGTTTTTT
CAWGTEKLFF
>NA|TRBV5-1|NA|15|TRBJ1-4
TGCGCCAGCAGCTCCTCATACGCAACTAATGAAAAACTGTTTTTT
CASSSSYATNEKLFF
>NA|TRBV30|TRBD1|16|TRBJ1-3
TGTGCCTGGGGGGCCGGACAGGGGGTACCGAGGGACACCATATATTTT
CAWGAGQGVPRDTIYF
>NA|TRBV6-5|TRBD2|13|TRBJ2-1
TGTGCCAGCAGGGCTAGCGGGAGCTATGAGCAGTTCTTC
CASRASGSYEQFF
>NA|TRBV5-6|NA|16|TRBJ1-1
TGTGCCAGCAGCTCACCCTTCAGGATAGTGAACACTGAAGCTTTCTTT
CASSSPFRIVNTEAFF
>NA|TRBV27|TRBD2|20|TRBJ2-7
TGTGCCAGCAGTTTGATGGGGACTAGCGGGAGGGCCCACTTTCCAACCGAGCAGTACTTC
CASSLMGTSGRAHFPTEQYF
>NA|TRBV9|NA|14|TRBJ2-7
TGTGCCAGCAGCGTCATCAGCGGCTCCTACGAGCAGTACTTC
CASSVISGSYEQYF
>NA|TRBV11-3|TRBD2|16|TRBJ2-1
TGTGCCAGCAGCCCAGCGGGGAGCGGGGGACCCAATGAGCAGTTCTTC
CASSPAGSGGPNEQFF
>NA|TRBV28|NA|16|TRBJ1-6
TGTGCCAGCAGTTTCGTTGTGGGGCTAACCAATTCACCCCTCCACTTT
CASSFVVGLTNSPLHF
>NA|TRBV6-6|TRBD1|15|TRBJ2-1
TGTGCCAGCAGTTACGCCGGGACAGGGAGGAATGAGCAGTTCTTC
CASSYAGTGRNEQFF
>NA|TRBV20-1|NA|11|TRBJ1-6
TGCAGTGCTAGAGGACGGCCCCACCTCCACTTT
CSARGRPHLHF
>NA|TRBV7-6|TRBD2|19|TRBJ2-1
TGTGCCAGCAGCTCTCCGGGACTAGCGGGCGGGAGCTCCTACAATGAGCAGTTCTTC
CASSSPGLAGGSSYNEQFF